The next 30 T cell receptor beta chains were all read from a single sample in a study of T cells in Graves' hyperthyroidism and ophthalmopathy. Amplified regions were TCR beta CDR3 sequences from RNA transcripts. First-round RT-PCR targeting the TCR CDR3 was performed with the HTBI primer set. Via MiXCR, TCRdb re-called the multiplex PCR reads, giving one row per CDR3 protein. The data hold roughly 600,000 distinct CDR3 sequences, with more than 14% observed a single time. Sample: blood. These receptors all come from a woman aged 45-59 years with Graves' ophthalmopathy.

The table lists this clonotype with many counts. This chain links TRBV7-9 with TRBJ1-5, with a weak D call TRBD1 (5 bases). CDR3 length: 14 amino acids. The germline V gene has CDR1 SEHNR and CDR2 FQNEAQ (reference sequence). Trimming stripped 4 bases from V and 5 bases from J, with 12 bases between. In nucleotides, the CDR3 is TGTGCCAGCAGCTCATCAGGACATTATCAGCCCCAGCATTTT. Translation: CASSSSGHYQPQHF.

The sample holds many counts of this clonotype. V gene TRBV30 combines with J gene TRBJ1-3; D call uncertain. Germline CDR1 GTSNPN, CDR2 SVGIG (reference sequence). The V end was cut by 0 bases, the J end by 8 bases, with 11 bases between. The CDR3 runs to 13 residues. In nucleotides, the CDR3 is TGTGCCTGGAGTGTACCCAGGTCGTACACCATATATTTT. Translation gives CAWSVPRSYTIYF.

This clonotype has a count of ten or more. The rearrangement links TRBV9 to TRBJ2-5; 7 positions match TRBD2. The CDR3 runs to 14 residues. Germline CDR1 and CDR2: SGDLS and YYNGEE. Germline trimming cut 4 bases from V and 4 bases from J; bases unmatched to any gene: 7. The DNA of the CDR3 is TGTGCCAGCAGCCGGACTAGTGTTGGAGAGACCCAGTACTTC. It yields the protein CASSRTSVGETQYF.

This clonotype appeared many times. CDR3 DNA: TGTGCCAGCAGGCCGTGGGACTACGAGACCCAGTACTTC. This translates into CASRPWDYETQYF. This sequence joins TRBV6-2 or TRBV6-3 and TRBJ2-5; TRBD2 matches at 7 bases. This CDR3 has 13 amino acids. V shed 6 bases and J 5 bases; nucleotides not matched to a gene: 6. Per germline, CDR1 MNHEY and CDR2 SVGEGT.

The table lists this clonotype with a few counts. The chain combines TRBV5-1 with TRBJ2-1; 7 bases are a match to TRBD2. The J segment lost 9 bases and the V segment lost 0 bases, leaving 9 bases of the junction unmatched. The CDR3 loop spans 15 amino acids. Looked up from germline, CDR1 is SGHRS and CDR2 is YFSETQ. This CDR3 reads CASSLAAVAGVEQFF. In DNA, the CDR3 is TGCGCCAGCAGCTTGGCCGCCGTGGCGGGAGTTGAGCAGTTCTTC.

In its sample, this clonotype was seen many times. The CDR3 bases are TGCAGTGCTAGACATCGACAGGAATCGTTGGAGACCCAGTACTTC. Its translation is CSARHRQESLETQYF. The chain combines TRBV20-1 with TRBJ2-5; D is perhaps TRBD1 (6 bases). CDR1 is DFQATT, CDR2 SNEGSKA, per germline (reference sequence). Trimming pared 2 bases from V and 5 bases from J, leaving 18 bases between. The CDR3 consists of 15 residues.

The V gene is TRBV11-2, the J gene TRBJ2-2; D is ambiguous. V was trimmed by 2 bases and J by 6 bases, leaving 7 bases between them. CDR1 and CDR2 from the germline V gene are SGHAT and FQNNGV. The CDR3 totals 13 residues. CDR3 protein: CASSLNGAGELFF. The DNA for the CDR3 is TGTGCCAGCAGCTTAAATGGGGCCGGGGAGCTGTTTTTT.

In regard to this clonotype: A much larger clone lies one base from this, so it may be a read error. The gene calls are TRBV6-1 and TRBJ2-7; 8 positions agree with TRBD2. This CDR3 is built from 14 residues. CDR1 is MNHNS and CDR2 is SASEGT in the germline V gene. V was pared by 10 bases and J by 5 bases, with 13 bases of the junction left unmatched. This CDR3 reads CAISPGLEGHEQYF. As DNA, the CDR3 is TGTGCCATCAGCCCGGGACTAGAGGGCCACGAGCAGTACTTC.

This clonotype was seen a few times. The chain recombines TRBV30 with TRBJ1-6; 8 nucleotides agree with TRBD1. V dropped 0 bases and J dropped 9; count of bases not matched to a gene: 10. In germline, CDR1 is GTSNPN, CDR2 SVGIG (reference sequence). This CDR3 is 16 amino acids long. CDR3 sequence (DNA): TGTGCCTGGAGTGTCCCCCGAGGGACAGGAGGTTCACCCCTCCACTTT. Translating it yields CAWSVPRGTGGSPLHF.

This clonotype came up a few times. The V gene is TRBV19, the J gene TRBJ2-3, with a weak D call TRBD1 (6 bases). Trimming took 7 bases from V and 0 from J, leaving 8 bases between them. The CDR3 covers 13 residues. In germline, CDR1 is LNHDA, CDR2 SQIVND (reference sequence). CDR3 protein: CASKDRSTDTQYF. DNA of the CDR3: TGTGCCAGTAAGGACAGAAGCACAGATACGCAGTATTTT.

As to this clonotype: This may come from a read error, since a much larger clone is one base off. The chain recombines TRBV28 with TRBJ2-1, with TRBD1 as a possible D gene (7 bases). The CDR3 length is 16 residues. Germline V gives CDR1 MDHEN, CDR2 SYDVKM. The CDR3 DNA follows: TGTGCCAGCAGTTTTTTTCTGGAGGGGGCCTACAATGAGCGGTTCTTC. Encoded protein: CASSFFLEGAYNERFF.

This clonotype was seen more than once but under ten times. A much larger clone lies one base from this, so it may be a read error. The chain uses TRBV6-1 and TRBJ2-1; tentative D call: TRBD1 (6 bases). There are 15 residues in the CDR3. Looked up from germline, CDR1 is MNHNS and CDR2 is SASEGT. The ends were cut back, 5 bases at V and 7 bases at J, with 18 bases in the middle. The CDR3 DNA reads TGTGCCAGCAGTATACAGGGAATTTTGGGGAATGAGCAGTTCTTC. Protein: CASSIQGILGNEQFF.

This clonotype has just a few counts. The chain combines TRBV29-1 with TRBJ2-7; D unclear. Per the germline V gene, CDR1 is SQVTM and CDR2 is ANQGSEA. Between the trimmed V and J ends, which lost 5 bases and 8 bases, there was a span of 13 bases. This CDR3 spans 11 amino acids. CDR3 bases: TGCAGCGTTATCGTCGGGCCTCAGCAGTACTTC. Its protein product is CSVIVGPQQYF.

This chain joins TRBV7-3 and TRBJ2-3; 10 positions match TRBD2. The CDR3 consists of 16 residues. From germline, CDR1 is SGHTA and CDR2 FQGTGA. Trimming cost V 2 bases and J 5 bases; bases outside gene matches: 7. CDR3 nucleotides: TGTGCCAGCAGCTTACTAGCGGGAGTTCCTGGAGATACGCAGTATTTT. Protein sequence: CASSLLAGVPGDTQYF.

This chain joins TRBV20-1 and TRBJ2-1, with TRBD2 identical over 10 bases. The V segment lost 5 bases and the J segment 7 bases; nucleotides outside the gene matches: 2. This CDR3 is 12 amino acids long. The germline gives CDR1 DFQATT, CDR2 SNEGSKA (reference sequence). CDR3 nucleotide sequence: TGCAGTGCTGGACTAGCGGAAAATGAGCAGTTCTTC. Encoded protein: CSAGLAENEQFF.

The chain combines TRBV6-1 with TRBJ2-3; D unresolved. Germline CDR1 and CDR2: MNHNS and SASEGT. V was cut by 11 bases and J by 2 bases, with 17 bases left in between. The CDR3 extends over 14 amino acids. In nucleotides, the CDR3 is TGTGCCTCCGCGGTCACTTACCACACAGATACGCAGTATTTT. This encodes CASAVTYHTDTQYF.

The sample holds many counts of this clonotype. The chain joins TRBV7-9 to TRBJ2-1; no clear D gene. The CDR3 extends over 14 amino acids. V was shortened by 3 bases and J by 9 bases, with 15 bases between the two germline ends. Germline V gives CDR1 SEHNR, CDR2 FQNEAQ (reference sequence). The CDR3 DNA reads TGTGCCAGCAGCTTGGACCTGAGCTGGTCTGAGCAGTTCTTC. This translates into CASSLDLSWSEQFF.

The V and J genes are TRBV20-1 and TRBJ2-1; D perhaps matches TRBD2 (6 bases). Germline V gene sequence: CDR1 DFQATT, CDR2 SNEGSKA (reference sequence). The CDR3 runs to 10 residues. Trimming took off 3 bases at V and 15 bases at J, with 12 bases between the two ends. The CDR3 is CSASSGSRFF. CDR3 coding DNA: TGCAGTGCTAGTTCCGGGAGTAGGTTCTTC.

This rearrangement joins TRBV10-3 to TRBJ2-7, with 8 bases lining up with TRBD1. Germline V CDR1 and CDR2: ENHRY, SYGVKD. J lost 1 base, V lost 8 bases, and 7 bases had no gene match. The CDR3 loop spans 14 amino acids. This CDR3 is CAIGAGGGSYEQYF. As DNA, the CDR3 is TGTGCCATCGGCGCAGGGGGCGGATCCTACGAGCAGTACTTC.

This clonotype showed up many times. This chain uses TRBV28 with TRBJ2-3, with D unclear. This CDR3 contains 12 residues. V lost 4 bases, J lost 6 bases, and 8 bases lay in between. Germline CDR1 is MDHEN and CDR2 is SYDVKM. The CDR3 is CASSSTRDTQYF. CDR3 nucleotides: TGTGCCAGCAGTTCAACCCGGGATACGCAGTATTTT.

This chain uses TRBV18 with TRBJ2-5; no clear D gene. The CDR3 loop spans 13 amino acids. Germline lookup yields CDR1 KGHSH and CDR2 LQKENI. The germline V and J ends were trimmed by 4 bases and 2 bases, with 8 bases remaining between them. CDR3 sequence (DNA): TGTGCCAGCTCACAACTTCATCAAGAGACCCAGTACTTC. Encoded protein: CASSQLHQETQYF. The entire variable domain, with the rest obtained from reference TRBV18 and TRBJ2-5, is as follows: NAGVMQNPRHLVRRRGQEARLRCSPMKGHSHVYWYRQLPEEGLKFMVYLQKENIIDESGMPKERFSAEFPKEGPSILRIQQVVRGDSAAYFCASSQLHQETQYFGPGTRLLVL.

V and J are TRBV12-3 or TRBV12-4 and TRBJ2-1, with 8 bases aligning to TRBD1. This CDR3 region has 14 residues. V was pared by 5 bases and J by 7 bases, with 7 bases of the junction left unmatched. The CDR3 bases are TGTGCCAGCAGTCCGACAGGGGCCGAAAATGAGCAGTTCTTC. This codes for CASSPTGAENEQFF.

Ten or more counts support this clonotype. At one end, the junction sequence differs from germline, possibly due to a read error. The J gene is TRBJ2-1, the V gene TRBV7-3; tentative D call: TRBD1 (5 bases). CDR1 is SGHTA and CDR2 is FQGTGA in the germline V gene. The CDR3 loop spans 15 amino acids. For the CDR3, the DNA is TGCGCCAGCAGCTTGGGGCAGGGCGACTACAATGAGCAGTTCTTC. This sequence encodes CASSLGQGDYNEQFF.

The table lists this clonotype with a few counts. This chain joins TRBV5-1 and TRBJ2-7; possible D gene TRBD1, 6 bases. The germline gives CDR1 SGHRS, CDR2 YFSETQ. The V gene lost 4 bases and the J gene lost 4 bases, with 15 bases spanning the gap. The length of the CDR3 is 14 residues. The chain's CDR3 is CASSPSPQGYEQYF. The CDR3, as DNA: TGCGCCAGCAGCCCGTCACCACAGGGTTACGAGCAGTACTTC.

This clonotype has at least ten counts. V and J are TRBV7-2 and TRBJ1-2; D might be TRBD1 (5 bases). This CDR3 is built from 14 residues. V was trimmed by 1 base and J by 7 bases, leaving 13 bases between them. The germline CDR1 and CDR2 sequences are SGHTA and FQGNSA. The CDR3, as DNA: TGTGCCAGCAGCTTAGGGGGGACTGTACCTGGCTACACCTTC. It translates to CASSLGGTVPGYTF.

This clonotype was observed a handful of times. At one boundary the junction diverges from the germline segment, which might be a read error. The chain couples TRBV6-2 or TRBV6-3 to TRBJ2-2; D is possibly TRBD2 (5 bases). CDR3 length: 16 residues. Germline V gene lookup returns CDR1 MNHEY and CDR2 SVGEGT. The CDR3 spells CASSYQAGSTTRELFF. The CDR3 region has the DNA TGTGCCAGCAGTTACCAGGCGGGCTCGACCACCCGGGAGCTGTTTTTT.

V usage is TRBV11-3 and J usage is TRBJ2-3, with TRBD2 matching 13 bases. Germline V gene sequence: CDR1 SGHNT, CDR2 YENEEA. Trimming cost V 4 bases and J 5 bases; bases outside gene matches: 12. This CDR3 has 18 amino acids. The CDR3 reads CASSYGLAGDLFQDTQYF. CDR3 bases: TGTGCCAGCAGCTACGGACTAGCGGGAGATCTTTTTCAAGATACGCAGTATTTT.

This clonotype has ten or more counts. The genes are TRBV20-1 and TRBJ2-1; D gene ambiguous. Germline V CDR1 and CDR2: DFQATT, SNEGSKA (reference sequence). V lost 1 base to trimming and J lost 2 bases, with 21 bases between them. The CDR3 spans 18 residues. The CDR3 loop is CSARGNLRTSRTYNEQFF. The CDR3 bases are TGCAGTGCTAGAGGCAACTTAAGAACAAGCCGAACCTACAATGAGCAGTTCTTC.

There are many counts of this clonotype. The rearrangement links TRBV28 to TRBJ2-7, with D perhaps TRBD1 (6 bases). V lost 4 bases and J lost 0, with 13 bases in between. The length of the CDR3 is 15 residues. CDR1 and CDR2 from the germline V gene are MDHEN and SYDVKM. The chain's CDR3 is CASSSPGTSSYEQYF. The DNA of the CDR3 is TGTGCCAGCAGTTCTCCAGGGACATCCTCCTACGAGCAGTACTTC.

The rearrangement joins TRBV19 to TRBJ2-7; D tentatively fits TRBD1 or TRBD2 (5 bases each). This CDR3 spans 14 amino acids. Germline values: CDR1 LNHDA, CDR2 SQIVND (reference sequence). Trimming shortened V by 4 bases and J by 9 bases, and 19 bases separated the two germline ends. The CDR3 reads CASSTGPGYLGQYF. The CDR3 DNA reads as TGTGCCAGTAGTACGGGACCGGGATACCTAGGGCAGTACTTC.